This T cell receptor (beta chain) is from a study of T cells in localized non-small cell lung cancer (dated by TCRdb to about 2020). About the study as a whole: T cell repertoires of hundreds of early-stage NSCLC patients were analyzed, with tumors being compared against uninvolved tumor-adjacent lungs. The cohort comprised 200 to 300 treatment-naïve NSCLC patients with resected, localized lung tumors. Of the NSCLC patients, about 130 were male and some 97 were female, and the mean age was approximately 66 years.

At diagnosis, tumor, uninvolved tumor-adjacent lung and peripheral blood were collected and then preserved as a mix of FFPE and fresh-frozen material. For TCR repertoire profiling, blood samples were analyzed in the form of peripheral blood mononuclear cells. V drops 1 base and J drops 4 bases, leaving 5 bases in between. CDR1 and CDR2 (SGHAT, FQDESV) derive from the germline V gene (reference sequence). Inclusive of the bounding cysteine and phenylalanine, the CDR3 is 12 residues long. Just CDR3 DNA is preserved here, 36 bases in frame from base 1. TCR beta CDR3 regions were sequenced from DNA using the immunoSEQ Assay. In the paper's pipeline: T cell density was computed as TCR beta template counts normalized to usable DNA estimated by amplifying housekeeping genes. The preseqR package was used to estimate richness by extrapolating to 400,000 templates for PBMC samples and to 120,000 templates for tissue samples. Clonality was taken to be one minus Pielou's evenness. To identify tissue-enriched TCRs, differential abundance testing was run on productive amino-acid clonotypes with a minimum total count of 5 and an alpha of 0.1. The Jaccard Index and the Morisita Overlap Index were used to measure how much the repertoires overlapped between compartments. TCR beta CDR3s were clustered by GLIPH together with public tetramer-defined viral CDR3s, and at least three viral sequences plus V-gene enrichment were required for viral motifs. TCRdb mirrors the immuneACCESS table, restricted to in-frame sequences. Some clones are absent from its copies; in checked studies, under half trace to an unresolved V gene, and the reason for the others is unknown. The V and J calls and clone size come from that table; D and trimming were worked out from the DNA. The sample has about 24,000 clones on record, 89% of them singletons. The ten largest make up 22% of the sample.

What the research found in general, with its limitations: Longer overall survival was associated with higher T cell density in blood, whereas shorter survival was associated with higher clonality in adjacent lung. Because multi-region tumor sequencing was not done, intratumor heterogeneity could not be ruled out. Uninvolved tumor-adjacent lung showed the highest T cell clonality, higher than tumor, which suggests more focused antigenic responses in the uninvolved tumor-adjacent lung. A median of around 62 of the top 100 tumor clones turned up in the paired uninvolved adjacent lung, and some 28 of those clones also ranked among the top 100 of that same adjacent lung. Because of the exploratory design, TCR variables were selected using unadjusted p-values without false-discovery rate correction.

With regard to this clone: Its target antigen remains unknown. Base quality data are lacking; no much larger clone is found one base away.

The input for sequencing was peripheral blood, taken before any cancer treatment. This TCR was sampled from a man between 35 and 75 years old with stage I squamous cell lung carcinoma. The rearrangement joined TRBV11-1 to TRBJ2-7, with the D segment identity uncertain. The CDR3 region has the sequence CASSLDWYEQYF. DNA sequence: TGTGCCAGCAGCTTAGACTGGTACGAGCAGTACTTC.